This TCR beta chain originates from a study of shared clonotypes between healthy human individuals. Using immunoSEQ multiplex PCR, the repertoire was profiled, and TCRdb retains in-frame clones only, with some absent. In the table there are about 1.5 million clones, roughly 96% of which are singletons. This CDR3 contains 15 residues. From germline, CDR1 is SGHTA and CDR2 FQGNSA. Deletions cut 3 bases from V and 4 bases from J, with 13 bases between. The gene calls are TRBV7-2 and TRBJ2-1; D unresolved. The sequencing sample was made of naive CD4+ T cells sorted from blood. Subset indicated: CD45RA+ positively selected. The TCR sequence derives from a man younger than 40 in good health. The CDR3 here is CASSFGVVVYNEQFF. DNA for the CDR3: TGTGCCAGCAGCTTTGGAGTGGTAGTGTACAATGAGCAGTTCTTC.